The 21 T cell receptor beta chains below all came from one sample that was sequenced in a study of T cells in Graves' hyperthyroidism and ophthalmopathy. Using RNA transcripts as the source, TCR beta CDR3 regions were amplified. The TCR CDR3 was amplified in a first-round RT-PCR using the HTBI primer set. TCRdb independently ran MiXCR on the multiplex PCR reads; one entry per CDR3 protein. This table holds fewer than 45,000 distinct CDR3 sequences, around half found once. Sequencing was done on a sample of blood. The receptors derive from a woman between 50 and 59 years old with Graves' hyperthyroidism that later progressed to Graves' ophthalmopathy.

This clonotype was counted ten times or more. The V and J genes are TRBV5-1 and TRBJ2-3, with TRBD2 identical over 13 bases. This CDR3 comprises 16 residues. Germline assignment: CDR1 SGHRS and CDR2 YFSETQ. J lost 7 bases, V lost 4 bases, and 9 bases had no gene match. The CDR3 DNA is TGCGCCAGCAGCACCGGGACTAGCGGGAATCTGAATACGCAGTATTTT. Translated: CASSTGTSGNLNTQYF.

There are many counts of this clonotype. The chain combines TRBV5-1 with TRBJ2-1; D may be TRBD1 (6 bases). Trimming removed 3 bases at V and 5 bases at J, with 15 bases between. Germline values: CDR1 SGHRS, CDR2 YFSETQ. CDR3 size: 15 residues. The DNA for the CDR3 is TGCGCCAGCAGCTCCGACCCGGGACAACACAATGAGCAGTTCTTC. Its protein is CASSSDPGQHNEQFF.

Many counts were recorded for this clonotype. The chain links TRBV3-1 to TRBJ2-6; D may correspond to TRBD1 or TRBD2 (5 bases each). CDR3 size: 17 residues. CDR1 and CDR2 (germline): LGHDT, YNNKEL (reference sequence). V dropped 0 bases and J dropped 8 bases, with 17 bases sitting between them. DNA of the CDR3: TGTGCCAGCAGCCAAGATTCGGGACCCACCATCACCAACGTCCTGACTTTC. This translates into CASSQDSGPTITNVLTF.

This clonotype appeared a single time. The CDR3 reads CASSIVGGSSYNEQFF. The CDR3 DNA follows: TGTGCCAGTAGTATCGTGGGGGGGAGCTCCTACAATGAGCAGTTCTTC. This rearrangement joins TRBV19 to TRBJ2-1; 7 bases fit TRBD2. The CDR3 is made up of 16 amino acids. The V and J ends lost 3 bases and 0 bases, in that order; junction bases with no gene match: 5. The germline CDR1 and CDR2 sequences are LNHDA and SQIVND (reference sequence).

In its sample, this clonotype is medium-sized. The J gene is TRBJ2-7, the V gene TRBV7-6; D is undetermined. V dropped 2 bases and J dropped 2 bases, with 10 bases sitting between them. The CDR3 spans 14 residues. Germline CDR1 is SGHVS and CDR2 is FNYEAQ. DNA of the CDR3: TGTGCCAGCAGCTTACAAGGCAGAACCTACGAGCAGTACTTC. Translating gives CASSLQGRTYEQYF. The full variable domain, in which reference TRBV7-6 and TRBJ2-7 provide the parts outside the CDR3, is GAGVSQSPRYKVTKRGQDVALRCDPISGHVSLYWYRQALGQGPEFLTYFNYEAQQDKSGLPNDRFSAERPEGSISTLTIQRTEQRDSAMYRCASSLQGRTYEQYFGPGTRLTVT.

This chain uses TRBV7-6 with TRBJ2-1; 8 bases fit TRBD2. With 5 bases clipped from V and 8 bases from J, the junction kept 14 bases outside the gene matches. Germline lookup yields CDR1 SGHVS and CDR2 FNYEAQ. The CDR3 length is 16 residues. DNA of the CDR3: TGTGCCAGCAGCCGGGAGGGACTCCGTGCCTCCGATGAGCAGTTCTTC. The encoded protein is CASSREGLRASDEQFF.

This clonotype is medium-sized (0.01 to 0.1%) by share. In DNA, the CDR3 is TGTGCCAGCAGCTTAGTGGCGGGAGTCGAGCAGTTCTTC. Residues: CASSLVAGVEQFF. The chain is built from TRBV7-2 and TRBJ2-1, with 7 bases identical to TRBD2. Trimming removed 1 base from V and 10 bases from J; junction bases left unmatched: 4. The CDR3 has 13 residues. Germline CDR1 reads SGHTA; CDR2 reads FQGNSA.

This clonotype occurred many times. The chain recombines TRBV19 with TRBJ1-1; no definite D call. The CDR3 extends over 13 amino acids. The V end was cut by 3 bases, the J end by 8 bases, with 13 bases between. The germline CDR1 and CDR2 sequences are LNHDA and SQIVND (reference sequence). The CDR3 region has the DNA TGTGCCAGTAGTATGAACACCCACAAAGAAGCTTTCTTT. The encoded protein is CASSMNTHKEAFF.

This chain links TRBV19 with TRBJ1-4; D might be TRBD1 (6 bases). With 3 bases removed from V and 8 bases from J, the gap between germline ends came to 10 bases. Germline V gene sequence: CDR1 LNHDA, CDR2 SQIVND (reference sequence). The CDR3 runs 13 residues. CDR3 residues: CASSMNRDEKLFF. CDR3 DNA sequence: TGTGCCAGTAGTATGAACAGGGACGAAAAACTGTTTTTT.

The V gene is TRBV7-8, the J gene TRBJ2-1, with 11 bases identical to TRBD2. CDR1 SGHVS and CDR2 FQNEAQ come from the germline V gene. V lost 1 base, J lost 3 bases, and 2 bases stayed unmatched. The CDR3 runs 16 residues. In nucleotides, the CDR3 is TGTGCCAGCAGCTTAGTTAGCGGGAGGGGCTACAATGAGCAGTTCTTC. Translation: CASSLVSGRGYNEQFF.

The sample holds many counts of this clonotype. The rearrangement links TRBV30 to TRBJ2-7; no definite D call. The CDR3 is 14 amino acids. Germline assignment: CDR1 GTSNPN and CDR2 SVGIG (reference sequence). The germline V and J ends were trimmed by 0 bases and 6 bases, with 15 bases remaining between them. CDR3 nucleotides: TGTGCCTGGAGTGTACCCGGGCCTCCCGGCGAGCAGTACTTC. Its protein product is CAWSVPGPPGEQYF.

This chain joins TRBV6-1 and TRBJ1-2, with D possibly TRBD1 on 6 matching bases. In germline, CDR1 is MNHNS, CDR2 SASEGT. This CDR3 spans 14 amino acids. Between the trimmed V and J ends, which lost 6 bases and 4 bases, there was a span of 15 bases. The CDR3 DNA follows: TGTGCCAGCAGCAAGGACAGAGCTTTCTATGGCTACACCTTC. This translates into CASSKDRAFYGYTF.

This clonotype was detected many times. This sequence joins TRBV3-1 and TRBJ2-1, with 7 bases fitting TRBD2. V dropped 4 bases and J dropped 6; count of bases not matched to a gene: 6. Germline-derived CDR1 and CDR2 are LGHDT and YNNKEL (reference sequence). The CDR3 covers 14 residues. CDR3 sequence reads: CASSRRESRNEQFF. The CDR3 DNA sequence: TGTGCCAGCAGCCGGCGGGAGAGCCGCAATGAGCAGTTCTTC.

Of note for this clonotype: The junction does not match germline at one end; this may be a read error. The rearrangement uses TRBV24-1 and TRBJ2-1, with no clear D. The CDR3 totals 14 residues. CDR1 is KGHDR and CDR2 is SFDVKD in the germline V gene. The CDR3 DNA reads TGTGCCAGCAGTGAAGAATCGCGATCAAATGAGCAGTTCTTC. This translates into CASSEESRSNEQFF.

The rearrangement uses TRBV2 and TRBJ2-5; D ambiguous. V lost 6 bases and J lost 7, with 15 bases in between. The CDR3 is 13 residues long. Germline CDR1 reads SNHLY; CDR2 reads FYNNEI. The CDR3 spells CASRGKGGRTQYF. CDR3 sequence (DNA): TGTGCCAGCAGGGGAAAGGGTGGAAGGACCCAGTACTTC.

This clonotype is categorized as medium-sized. The gene calls are TRBV24-1 and TRBJ2-3; 7 bases line up with TRBD1. The V segment lost 3 bases and the J segment 3 bases; nucleotides outside the gene matches: 11. The CDR3 runs to 17 residues. Per the germline V gene, CDR1 is KGHDR and CDR2 is SFDVKD. CDR3 residues: CATSDRGRQGVTDTQYF. The CDR3, as DNA: TGTGCCACCAGTGATCGAGGGCGACAGGGTGTTACAGATACGCAGTATTTT.

This clonotype appeared a single time. Sequence at one end of the junction differs from germline and may be a read error. The rearrangement uses TRBV12-3 or TRBV12-4 and TRBJ2-3; 9 bases are a match to TRBD1. The CDR3 sequence is 15 residues long. Written as DNA, the CDR3 is TGCGCCAGCAGTTTTAGTTACAGGGGGCCAGATACGCGGTATTTT. This gives the protein CASSFSYRGPDTRYF.

This clonotype was counted ten times or more. The chain is built from TRBV2 and TRBJ1-4; D is unclear. This CDR3 comprises 16 residues. V lost 6 bases, J lost 5 bases, and 19 bases lay in between. Germline CDR1 and CDR2: SNHLY and FYNNEI. The CDR3: CASSPGQSTKNEKLFF. The CDR3 coding sequence is TGTGCCAGCAGCCCGGGCCAATCAACGAAAAATGAAAAACTGTTTTTT.

There are many counts of this clonotype. The chain links TRBV13 to TRBJ1-1; D unresolved. The CDR3 contains 13 residues. Trimming took 5 bases from V and 2 from J, leaving 9 bases between them. Germline CDR1 reads PRHDT; CDR2 reads FYEKMQ (reference sequence). The CDR3 coding sequence is TGTGCCAGCAGCGGGCAGATCAACACTGAAGCTTTCTTT. This gives the protein CASSGQINTEAFF.

This chain connects TRBV7-8 to TRBJ1-5; D ambiguous. CDR3 length: 14 residues. Trimming cost V 2 bases and J 7 bases, with 12 bases left between them. Per the germline V gene, CDR1 is SGHVS and CDR2 is FQNEAQ. CDR3 nucleotides: TGTGCCAGCAGCTTAACGGACTACGAGCAGCCCCAGCATTTT. This gives the protein CASSLTDYEQPQHF.

The chain employs TRBV4-3 and TRBJ1-2; D remains unclear. CDR1 is LGHNA and CDR2 is YSLEER in the germline V gene. The CDR3 loop spans 9 amino acids. The V end lost 1 base, the J end lost 12 bases, and 3 bases lay between the germline ends. CDR3 in amino acids: CASSQGDTF. The CDR3 DNA reads TGCGCCAGCAGCCAAGGGGACACCTTC.